This entry lists 18 T cell receptor beta chains sequenced from one sample in a study of shared clonotypes between healthy human individuals. The assay was immunoSEQ multiplex PCR, and TCRdb's table has in-frame clones only and misses some. The table has some 2 million clones, roughly 96% seen once; the top ten hold under 0.15%. Specimen: naive CD4+ T cells sorted from blood. Subset here: CD45RA+ positively selected. The receptors come from a man aged 18 to 30 in good health.

The chain carries TRBV27 and TRBJ1-6; D unresolved. This CDR3 region has 14 residues. Between the trimmed V and J ends, which lost 2 bases and 7 bases, there was a span of 9 bases. Germline V gives CDR1 MNHEY, CDR2 SMNVEV (reference sequence). Here the CDR3 DNA reads TGTGCCAGCAGTTTAAAGGGTACAAATTCACCCCTCCACTTT. It is translated as CASSLKGTNSPLHF.

This clone was detected only once. The chain links TRBV30 to TRBJ1-4; no clear D. This CDR3 spans 11 amino acids. Trimming took 1 base from V and 8 from J, leaving 5 bases between them. The V gene's germline CDR1 is GTSNPN and CDR2 SVGIG (reference sequence). The CDR3 coding sequence is TGTGCCTGGAGTGAAACAGAAAAACTGTTTTTT. Amino acids: CAWSETEKLFF.

V and J are TRBV5-1 and TRBJ2-7; 10 nucleotides agree with TRBD1. Unmatched junction bases numbered 6, after V lost 3 bases and J lost 3 bases. The CDR3 extends over 15 amino acids. In germline, CDR1 is SGHRS, CDR2 YFSETQ. CDR3 sequence reads: CASSSPGQGFYEQYF. DNA for the CDR3: TGCGCCAGCAGCTCCCCGGGACAGGGGTTCTACGAGCAGTACTTC.

The sample holds many counts of this clone. At the DNA level, this CDR3 is encoded by other sequences in the same sample as well. The J gene is TRBJ1-2, the V gene TRBV28; no reliable D call. The CDR3 is 14 amino acids. Germline lookup yields CDR1 MDHEN and CDR2 SYDVKM. Trimming shortened V by 4 bases and J by 0 bases, and 9 bases separated the two germline ends. The CDR3 reads CASSYPPPNYGYTF. The CDR3 DNA sequence: TGTGCCAGCAGTTACCCACCTCCTAACTATGGCTACACCTTC.

The chain joins TRBV7-2 to TRBJ1-5; D perhaps matches TRBD1 (5 bases). Trimming cost V 1 base and J 0 bases, with 10 bases left between them. CDR1 and CDR2 (germline): SGHTA, FQGNSA. This CDR3 region has 16 residues. In nucleotides, the CDR3 is TGTGCCAGCAGCTTAGAAGGGACCCTTAGCAATCAGCCCCAGCATTTT. Translated: CASSLEGTLSNQPQHF.

The chain uses TRBV5-1 and TRBJ1-4; D not certain. Per germline, CDR1 SGHRS and CDR2 YFSETQ. V lost 3 bases and J 8 bases, leaving 8 bases between the germline ends. This CDR3 region has 12 residues. The CDR3 sequence is CASSSGGEKLFF. The CDR3, as DNA: TGCGCCAGCAGCTCGGGAGGAGAAAAACTGTTTTTT.

J is TRBJ2-2 and V is TRBV4-2; possibly TRBD2 for D (6 bases). The ends were cut back, 4 bases at V and 3 bases at J, with 12 bases in the middle. The CDR3 is 15 amino acids. CDR1 and CDR2 (germline): LGHNA, YNFKEQ. DNA for the CDR3: TGTGCCAGCAGCCCCGGCGGGGTGGACACCGGGGAGCTGTTTTTT. The encoded protein is CASSPGGVDTGELFF.

In its sample, this clone was seen once. The genes are TRBV11-3 and TRBJ1-1, with D perhaps matching TRBD1 (6 bases). CDR3 length: 13 residues. CDR1 and CDR2 from the germline V gene are SGHNT and YENEEA. Trimming stripped 5 bases from V and 4 bases from J, with 11 bases between. This CDR3 is CASSRGGSTEAFF. In DNA, the CDR3 is TGTGCCAGCAGCAGAGGGGGTAGCACTGAAGCTTTCTTT.

The chain uses TRBV2 and TRBJ2-3, with no clear D. The CDR3 loop spans 13 amino acids. In germline, CDR1 is SNHLY, CDR2 FYNNEI. Trimming took 1 base from V and 4 from J, leaving 6 bases between them. The CDR3 DNA reads TGTGCCAGCAGTGAAGTCAGAGCAGATACGCAGTATTTT. It codes for CASSEVRADTQYF. Full variable domain (remainder filled in from reference TRBV2 and TRBJ2-3): EPEVTQTPSHQVTQMGQEVILRCVPISNHLYFYWYRQILGQKVEFLVSFYNNEISEKSEIFDDQFSVERPDGSNFTLKIRSTKLEDSAMYFCASSEVRADTQYFGPGTRLTVL.

The chain is built from TRBV19 and TRBJ2-3; D is uncertain. V lost 7 bases and J lost 0, with 11 bases in between. The V gene's germline CDR1 is LNHDA and CDR2 SQIVND (reference sequence). This CDR3 spans 14 amino acids. The CDR3: CASTRTSSTDTQYF. DNA of the CDR3: TGTGCCAGTACCAGGACGTCTAGCACAGATACGCAGTATTTT.

The count of this clone is one. This CDR3 is also generated by other DNA sequences in the sample. V gene TRBV28 combines with J gene TRBJ1-5; possible D gene TRBD1, 6 bases. Trimming pared 5 bases from V and 7 bases from J, leaving 12 bases between. Germline V gene lookup returns CDR1 MDHEN and CDR2 SYDVKM. The CDR3 is 13 residues long. The CDR3: CASSLQGGQPQHF. The CDR3 DNA follows: TGTGCCAGCAGTCTACAGGGTGGACAGCCCCAGCATTTT.

The V and J genes are TRBV19 and TRBJ1-3; D ambiguous. V gave up 4 bases and J gave up 3 bases, with 19 bases separating them. From germline, CDR1 is LNHDA and CDR2 SQIVND (reference sequence). This CDR3 has 17 residues. The CDR3 DNA follows: TGTGCCAGTAGTAGCCGACGGATCCTGTCGGTTGGAAACACCATATATTTT. Translated: CASSSRRILSVGNTIYF.

The chain is built from TRBV5-6 and TRBJ2-3; TRBD1 matches 10 bases. Trimming at V came to 4 bases and at J to 9 bases, leaving 8 bases not matched to a gene. This CDR3 comprises 14 residues. Germline V gene data show CDR1 as SGHDT and CDR2 as YYEEEE. The CDR3 here is CASSKDRGRETQYF. The CDR3, as DNA: TGTGCCAGCAGCAAAGACAGGGGGCGGGAGACGCAGTATTTT.

The V gene is TRBV7-9, the J gene TRBJ2-7, with TRBD2 identical over 9 bases. The CDR3 sequence is 16 residues long. V trimming: 2 bases; J trimming: 5 bases; junction bases outside the gene matches: 10. Germline V lookup: CDR1 SEHNR, CDR2 FQNEAQ (reference sequence). The CDR3 region has the DNA TGTGCCAGCAGCTTAAGTGGTAGCGGGAGATTCCACGAGCAGTACTTC. It codes for CASSLSGSGRFHEQYF.

This clone appeared a single time. The chain is built from TRBV5-1 and TRBJ2-7, with a weak D call TRBD1 (6 bases). The V gene's germline CDR1 is SGHRS and CDR2 YFSETQ. There are 13 residues in the CDR3. V lost 4 bases and J 5 bases, leaving 13 bases between the germline ends. The CDR3 loop reads CASSALRQDEQYF. In nucleotides, the CDR3 is TGCGCCAGCAGCGCCCTCCGACAGGACGAGCAGTACTTC.

Details on this clone: The sample carries other DNA sequences with the same CDR3. The chain combines TRBV6-5 with TRBJ2-7; D might be TRBD1 (6 bases). This CDR3 contains 14 residues. CDR1 and CDR2 (germline): MNHEY, SVGAGI. V lost 2 bases, J lost 0 bases, and 8 bases lay in between. CDR3 protein: CASSYGGHSYEQYF. CDR3 DNA: TGTGCCAGCAGTTACGGGGGCCACTCCTACGAGCAGTACTTC.

The chain links TRBV19 to TRBJ1-4; no clear D. Trimming left V 5 bases short and J 0 bases short, with 10 bases between. Germline V lookup: CDR1 LNHDA, CDR2 SQIVND (reference sequence). The CDR3 runs to 15 residues. The CDR3 bases are TGTGCCAGTAGTGTGACGCCAGCAACTAATGAAAAACTGTTTTTT. Translated, it gives CASSVTPATNEKLFF.

This clone came up once. CDR3 bases: TGCGCCAGCGGAAGAGGGAGTGGAACCGGGGAGCTGTTTTTT. It is translated as CASGRGSGTGELFF. The chain joins TRBV5-1 to TRBJ2-2; D is perhaps TRBD2 (5 bases). Germline assignment: CDR1 SGHRS and CDR2 YFSETQ. CDR3 length equals 14 residues. V gave up 7 bases and J gave up 5 bases, with 15 bases separating them.